Listed below are T cell receptor beta chains from one sample, sequenced in a study of T cell responses to AZD1222 COVID-19 vaccine. Here immunoSEQ multiplex PCR was the method, and the copy in TCRdb shows in-frame clones only, minus some. The data contain some 150,000 clones, about 86% of them singletons. The source material was peripheral blood, sampled on day 0 of AZD1222 vaccination. The receptors derive from an adult in good health. CDR3s include the opening cysteine and the closing phenylalanine or tryptophan. D genes are given only for firm matches.

V gene,D gene,J gene,CDR3 protein
TRBV29-1,.,TRBJ2-2,CSGWTATNTGELFF
TRBV6-1,.,TRBJ2-7,CASSDRGYYEQYF
TRBV13,.,TRBJ1-3,CASSLSGNTIYF
TRBV5-8,.,TRBJ2-7,CASSFSYEQYF
TRBV7-8,TRBD2,TRBJ2-7,CASSLGLAYEQYF
TRBV27,.,TRBJ1-3,CASRGHSGNTIYF
TRBV5-1,TRBD2,TRBJ2-1,CASSFGVSGPPGQFF
TRBV5-1,TRBD1,TRBJ1-1,CASSLRQGWGNTEAFF
TRBV19,TRBD2,TRBJ2-1,CASSPTSGVDNEQFF
TRBV6-5,.,TRBJ2-5,CASSYVQVTAQETQYF
TRBV5-4,TRBD1,TRBJ1-1,CASALPGTGGVTTEAFF
TRBV27,.,TRBJ1-2,CASSFEGDYGYTF
TRBV10-3,TRBD2,TRBJ2-2,CAIGGTTNTGELFF
TRBV6-4,.,TRBJ1-2,CASSETSGSKSYGYTF
TRBV6-6,.,TRBJ2-5,CASTGPSKETQYF
TRBV6-5,TRBD1,TRBJ2-1,CASSYAPPDRAGEQFF
TRBV28,.,TRBJ2-7,CASSLNHYEQYF
TRBV2,TRBD2,TRBJ2-1,CASSGGLAGPPYRFF
TRBV3-1/TRBV3-2,.,TRBJ2-2,CASSQAIRDTGELFF
TRBV12-3/TRBV12-4,.,TRBJ1-2,CASSLGESGYTF
TRBV4-1,.,TRBJ2-3,CASSQDFDSIVMVGQYF
TRBV5-6,.,TRBJ2-3,CASSPVRAPTRYDTDTQYF
TRBV30,.,TRBJ2-7,CAWSDRDHEQYF
TRBV5-1,.,TRBJ2-3,CASSFPVEEMTDTQYF
TRBV11-2,.,TRBJ2-2,CASSLAAGNTGELFF
TRBV19,.,TRBJ1-3,CATLKDSGNTIYF
TRBV28,TRBD1,TRBJ1-1,CASSPQTGEAFF
TRBV29-1,TRBD2,TRBJ2-7,CSVGTSGYEQYF
TRBV14,.,TRBJ2-7,CASSLRDISYEQYF
TRBV19,.,TRBJ1-1,CASSIGQLGTEAFF
TRBV4-2,.,TRBJ1-5,CASSQDQEQPQHF
TRBV7-2,TRBD1,TRBJ2-7,CASSLGGGSYEQYF
TRBV6-1,.,TRBJ1-2,CASSEDPPGVYGYTF
TRBV30,.,TRBJ1-2,CAWNQGWGYGYTF
TRBV20-1,.,TRBJ1-1,CSASEGFGTEAFF
TRBV6-6,.,TRBJ1-5,CASSYLPSSNQPQHF
TRBV30,.,TRBJ1-1,CASHRVAEAFF
TRBV7-6,TRBD1,TRBJ2-7,CASSLDATGRYEQYF
TRBV12-3/TRBV12-4,.,TRBJ2-3,CASRPDTDTQYF
TRBV6-5,.,TRBJ1-5,CASSPPGQPQHF
TRBV21-1,.,TRBJ1-5,CASSKVVTYSNQPQHF
TRBV30,.,TRBJ1-1,CAWSVQDTEAFF
TRBV27,.,TRBJ1-2,CASSPPTGLYGYTF
TRBV27,TRBD1,TRBJ2-2,CASGGTGGTGELFF
TRBV19,.,TRBJ1-2,CASSIAEGGYTF
TRBV19,.,TRBJ1-2,CASSIVGGNYGYTF
TRBV7-2,TRBD2,TRBJ2-5,CASSPKGTSGRGGETQYF
TRBV7-9,.,TRBJ2-5,CASSQGQETQYF
TRBV9,.,TRBJ2-2,CASSADPGRTGELFF
TRBV13,.,TRBJ1-1,CASSFSLVNTEAFF
TRBV5-1,TRBD2,TRBJ2-7,CASSELAGVGEQYF
TRBV24-1,.,TRBJ1-1,CATSAPGAEGEAFF
TRBV6-5,.,TRBJ1-5,CATSWDSNQPQHF
TRBV30,TRBD1,TRBJ1-2,CAWDRDRGYTF
TRBV7-2,TRBD1,TRBJ2-7,CASSLGQGGGEQYF
TRBV16,.,TRBJ2-1,CASSQSGNEQFF
TRBV6-5,.,TRBJ1-5,CASSYLPRDNQPQHF